The 30 T cell receptor beta chains below come from one sample, sequenced in a study of blood T cell repertoires in COVID-19. The data were produced by immunoSEQ multiplex PCR, yet TCRdb's version contains in-frame clones alone and is incomplete. The table lists almost 50,000 clones, 68% of them singletons. Sequenced input: peripheral blood. Receptors originate from a woman aged 70-85 years with acute or convalescent COVID-19.

The V call is TRBV12-3 or TRBV12-4, the J call TRBJ2-1; 13 bases match TRBD2. The length of the CDR3 is 13 residues. Trimming at V came to 9 bases and at J to 6 bases, leaving 2 bases not matched to a gene. The chain's CDR3 is CASGTSGTNEQFF. CDR3 in DNA: TGTGCCAGTGGGACTAGCGGGACCAATGAGCAGTTCTTC.

The J gene is TRBJ2-7, the V gene TRBV7-3, with 7 bases identical to TRBD1. Germline V gene data show CDR1 as SGHTA and CDR2 as FQGTGA. The CDR3 has 13 residues. Trimming at V came to 8 bases and at J to 2 bases, leaving 6 bases not matched to a gene. CDR3 nucleotide sequence: TGTGCCAGCTCCCGGGACAGAACCTACGAGCAGTACTTC. Translated: CASSRDRTYEQYF.

V is TRBV6-1 and J is TRBJ2-7, with D hard to call. V lost 2 bases and J 4 bases, leaving 6 bases between the germline ends. Looked up from germline, CDR1 is MNHNS and CDR2 is SASEGT. The CDR3 totals 12 residues. CDR3 bases: TGTGCCAGCAGTGAATATAGTTACGAGCAGTACTTC. This translates into CASSEYSYEQYF.

This clone came up a few times. The V call is TRBV18, the J call TRBJ2-3, with TRBD2 identical over 8 bases. The ends lost 3 bases at V and 2 bases at J; junction bases unmatched: 1. The CDR3 spans 14 residues. From germline, CDR1 is KGHSH and CDR2 LQKENI. CDR3 residues: CASSPRGVTDTQYF. In DNA, the CDR3 is TGTGCCAGCTCACCGCGGGGGGTCACAGATACGCAGTATTTT.

This chain uses TRBV2 with TRBJ2-1; D gene ambiguous. The CDR3 spans 13 residues. CDR1 is SNHLY and CDR2 is FYNNEI in the germline V gene. With 4 bases removed from V and 7 bases from J, the gap between germline ends came to 11 bases. The CDR3 DNA sequence: TGTGCCAGCAGTGGGGTTGCGAGGAATGAGCAGTTCTTC. As protein: CASSGVARNEQFF.

This clone has just a few counts. This CDR3 reads CASTLDEQETQYF. Written as DNA, the CDR3 is TGTGCCAGCACCCTAGATGAGCAAGAGACCCAGTACTTC. The rearrangement uses TRBV28 and TRBJ2-5; D gene uncertain. V was cut by 7 bases and J by 2 bases, with 11 bases left in between. There are 13 residues in the CDR3. CDR1 is MDHEN, CDR2 SYDVKM, per germline.

This chain uses TRBV28 with TRBJ1-1; D remains unclear. With 5 bases removed from V and 3 bases from J, the gap between germline ends came to 7 bases. Germline CDR1 and CDR2: MDHEN and SYDVKM. The CDR3 sequence is 12 residues long. CDR3 protein: CASSVLDTEAFF. In DNA form, the CDR3 reads TGTGCCAGCAGTGTCCTCGACACTGAAGCTTTCTTT. Using reference TRBV28 and TRBJ1-1 for the parts outside the CDR3, the full variable domain is DVKVTQSSRYLVKRTGEKVFLECVQDMDHENMFWYRQDPGLGLRLIYFSYDVKMKEKGDIPEGYSVSREKKERFSLILESASTNQTSMYLCASSVLDTEAFFGQGTRLTVV.

This chain links TRBV2 with TRBJ2-1; possible D gene TRBD2, 5 bases. This CDR3 contains 12 residues. The germline CDR1 and CDR2 sequences are SNHLY and FYNNEI. The V and J ends lost 2 bases and 15 bases respectively, with 14 bases between them. In DNA, the CDR3 is TGTGCCAGCAGTGAACAGCTAACTAGACTGTTCTTC. Its translation is CASSEQLTRLFF.

This clone was observed a handful of times. The chain carries TRBV5-6 and TRBJ2-7; D perhaps matches TRBD2 (5 bases). Germline V gene lookup returns CDR1 SGHDT and CDR2 YYEEEE. The CDR3 spans 14 residues. V was clipped by 0 bases and J by 5 bases, with 12 bases between them. CDR3 nucleotide sequence: TGTGCCAGCAGCTTGGTTCGGGGTCTAGACGAGCAGTACTTC. Protein product: CASSLVRGLDEQYF.

The chain employs TRBV4-1 and TRBJ1-1, with D maybe TRBD1 (6 bases). This CDR3 is 12 amino acids long. Trimming shortened V by 1 base and J by 7 bases, and 7 bases separated the two germline ends. Germline CDR1 MGHRA, CDR2 YSYEKL. This chain's CDR3 is CASSQVGGEAFF. In nucleotides, the CDR3 is TGCGCCAGCAGCCAAGTAGGGGGTGAAGCTTTCTTT.

This clone was recorded a few times. The chain carries TRBV6-5 and TRBJ2-7, with TRBD1 as a possible D gene (6 bases). Germline CDR1 and CDR2: MNHEY and SVGAGI. The CDR3 runs to 15 residues. The V and J ends lost 7 bases and 3 bases respectively, with 19 bases between them. The CDR3 DNA reads TGTGCCAGCATTGGAACCGGGACACTGCACTACGAGCAGTACTTC. The encoded protein is CASIGTGTLHYEQYF.

This clone appeared once. This sequence joins TRBV6-6 and TRBJ2-3; no reliable D call. V was cut by 4 bases and J by 4 bases, with 9 bases left in between. The CDR3 is made up of 13 amino acids. Germline CDR1 reads MNHNY; CDR2 reads SVGAGI (reference sequence). CDR3 protein: CASSSTLADTQYF. The CDR3 nucleotides are TGTGCCAGCAGTTCTACCCTGGCAGATACGCAGTATTTT.

In its sample, this clone was seen many times. The V call is TRBV11-2, the J call TRBJ2-7; tentative D call: TRBD1 (5 bases). V was shortened by 5 bases and J by 3 bases, with 14 bases between the two germline ends. This CDR3 region has 14 residues. Germline loops: CDR1 SGHAT, CDR2 FQNNGV. CDR3 nucleotide sequence: TGTGCCAGCAGCGGAGACAGCTTCTACTACGAGCAGTACTTC. Translating it yields CASSGDSFYYEQYF.

The rearrangement joins TRBV10-2 to TRBJ2-1; D might be TRBD2 (5 bases). The germline gives CDR1 WSHSY, CDR2 SAAADI. The V gene lost 6 bases and the J gene lost 8 bases, with 14 bases spanning the gap. This CDR3 is built from 13 residues. This chain's CDR3 is CASSPGFRDEQFF. CDR3 DNA: TGCGCCAGCAGCCCGGGATTTAGGGATGAGCAGTTCTTC.

This chain connects TRBV24-1 to TRBJ1-5; perhaps TRBD1 as D (5 bases). In germline, CDR1 is KGHDR, CDR2 SFDVKD. V gave up 6 bases and J gave up 5 bases, with 10 bases separating them. The CDR3 totals 13 residues. The chain's CDR3 is CATSQGADQPQHF. As DNA, the CDR3 is TGTGCCACCAGTCAGGGCGCCGATCAGCCCCAGCATTTT.

V gene TRBV6-2 or TRBV6-3 combines with J gene TRBJ2-5, with TRBD2 as a possible D gene (5 bases). The germline V and J ends were trimmed by 5 bases and 7 bases, with 14 bases remaining between them. Germline V gene lookup returns CDR1 MNHEY and CDR2 SVGEGT. This CDR3 region has 13 residues. CDR3 coding DNA: TGTGCCAGCAGTGGCGGGCGGCAGGTGACCCAGTACTTC. The encoded protein is CASSGGRQVTQYF.

The genes are TRBV12-3 or TRBV12-4 and TRBJ1-1, with 7 bases that match TRBD1. V lost 6 bases, J lost 2 bases, and 3 bases stayed unmatched. The CDR3 runs to 13 residues. The CDR3 DNA is TGTGCCAGCAGCTGGGACAGTAACACTGAAGCTTTCTTT. Residues: CASSWDSNTEAFF.

This clone was picked up a small number of times. The rearrangement links TRBV18 to TRBJ2-7; possible D gene TRBD2, 5 bases. From germline, CDR1 is KGHSH and CDR2 LQKENI. V lost 3 bases to trimming and J lost 1 base, with 7 bases between them. This CDR3 is built from 13 residues. The CDR3: CASSPPGSYEQYF. CDR3 nucleotides: TGTGCCAGCTCACCTCCGGGATCCTACGAGCAGTACTTC. The full variable domain, with the rest looked up from reference TRBV18 and TRBJ2-7, is NAGVMQNPRHLVRRRGQEARLRCSPMKGHSHVYWYRQLPEEGLKFMVYLQKENIIDESGMPKERFSAEFPKEGPSILRIQQVVRGDSAAYFCASSPPGSYEQYFGPGTRLTVT.

The chain has TRBV9 and TRBJ2-7, with TRBD1 as a possible D gene (9 bases). CDR1 and CDR2 (germline): SGDLS, YYNGEE. Trimming took off 4 bases at V and 5 bases at J, with 22 bases between the two ends. The CDR3 has 16 residues. The CDR3 reads CASSSGGGTGLDEQYF. The CDR3 nucleotides are TGTGCCAGCAGCTCCGGGGGGGGGACAGGGCTTGACGAGCAGTACTTC.

Only a few counts were recorded for this clone. The chain has TRBV3-1 (or the pseudogene TRBV3-2) and TRBJ2-5; TRBD1 is a possible D gene (5 bases). Trimming stripped 1 base from V and 1 base from J, with 7 bases between. The CDR3 is made up of 14 amino acids. Germline V gene sequence: CDR1 LGHDT, CDR2 YNNKEL (reference sequence). CDR3 residues: CASSQAGPQETQYF. Here the CDR3 DNA reads TGTGCCAGCAGCCAAGCAGGGCCCCAAGAGACCCAGTACTTC.

DNA for the CDR3: TGTGCCAGCAGCCCGTTGCGGGGGCCGTCCGTGCATGAGCAGTTCTTC. Protein product: CASSPLRGPSVHEQFF. The chain recombines TRBV11-2 with TRBJ2-1; perhaps TRBD2 as D (7 bases). Trimming took off 5 bases at V and 8 bases at J, with 22 bases between the two ends. Germline V gives CDR1 SGHAT, CDR2 FQNNGV. This CDR3 comprises 16 residues. The full variable domain, in which reference TRBV11-2 and TRBJ2-1 provide the parts outside the CDR3, is EAGVAQSPRYKIIEKRQSVAFWCNPISGHATLYWYQQILGQGPKLLIQFQNNGVVDDSQLPKDRFSAERLKGVDSTLKIQPAKLEDSAVYLCASSPLRGPSVHEQFFGPGTRLTVL.

V is TRBV15 and J is TRBJ1-1, with TRBD1 matching 7 bases. The CDR3 is 13 residues long. V shed 4 bases, J shed 3 bases, and the junction held 2 bases outside the gene matches. Looked up from germline, CDR1 is LNHNV and CDR2 is YYDKDF (reference sequence). The CDR3 nucleotides read TGTGCCACCAGCACCAGGGGGGACACTGAAGCTTTCTTT. As protein: CATSTRGDTEAFF.

In nucleotides, the CDR3 is TGTGCCAGTAGTATAAACAGGGGGAGTAGAAATTCACCCCTCCACTTT. Translating it yields CASSINRGSRNSPLHF. This chain links TRBV19 with TRBJ1-6, with TRBD1 matching 8 bases. With 2 bases clipped from V and 7 bases from J, the junction kept 7 bases outside the gene matches. The CDR3 covers 16 residues. Germline CDR1 is LNHDA and CDR2 is SQIVND (reference sequence).

The chain uses TRBV5-4 and TRBJ2-3; tentative D call: TRBD2 (7 bases). Germline CDR1 and CDR2: SGHNT and YYREEE (reference sequence). Trimming removed 4 bases at V and 0 bases at J, with 18 bases between. The CDR3 runs to 17 residues. The DNA of the CDR3 is TGTGCCAGCAGCCTTCCTACCGGGGGGCCAAGCACAGATACGCAGTATTTT. Translated: CASSLPTGGPSTDTQYF.

The CDR3 nucleotides are TGTGCCAGCAGCTTACAGGGGGCCACTAATGAAAAACTGTTTTTT. Translating it yields CASSLQGATNEKLFF. V usage is TRBV7-9 and J usage is TRBJ1-4; 8 bases match TRBD1. J was trimmed by 2 bases and V by 2 bases; bases with no gene match: 1. The CDR3 totals 15 residues. Germline loops: CDR1 SEHNR, CDR2 FQNEAQ (reference sequence).

The rearrangement links TRBV30 to TRBJ2-5; a weak D match, TRBD2 (5 bases). V dropped 0 bases and J dropped 4 bases, with 6 bases sitting between them. The CDR3 is 12 residues long. Germline-derived CDR1 and CDR2 are GTSNPN and SVGIG (reference sequence). CDR3 sequence reads: CAWSVLGETQYF. The CDR3 DNA is TGTGCCTGGAGTGTACTAGGAGAGACCCAGTACTTC.

The chain couples TRBV4-1 to TRBJ2-1, with a tentative D call TRBD2 (6 bases). The CDR3 is 14 residues long. Germline CDR1 reads MGHRA; CDR2 reads YSYEKL. With 3 bases removed from V and 5 bases from J, the gap between germline ends came to 11 bases. CDR3 in amino acids: CASSQAGRDNEQFF. CDR3 coding DNA: TGCGCCAGCAGCCAGGCGGGGAGAGACAATGAGCAGTTCTTC.

This chain links TRBV4-1 with TRBJ1-4; D may be TRBD1 (5 bases). V dropped 6 bases and J dropped 5 bases, with 13 bases sitting between them. The length of the CDR3 is 14 residues. CDR1 MGHRA and CDR2 YSYEKL come from the germline V gene. The CDR3 DNA reads TGCGCCAGCAGATTAGACAGCACAAATGAAAAACTGTTTTTT. Translation: CASRLDSTNEKLFF.

As DNA, the CDR3 is TGCAGCGTGGGGACTTCGAGCTCCTACGAGCAGTACTTC. Translating gives CSVGTSSSYEQYF. This chain joins TRBV29-1 and TRBJ2-7, with D maybe TRBD2 (6 bases). The V and J ends lost 6 bases and 0 bases respectively, with 12 bases between them. The length of the CDR3 is 13 residues. In germline, CDR1 is SQVTM, CDR2 ANQGSEA.

The chain couples TRBV27 to TRBJ1-1, with 7 bases lining up with TRBD1. CDR1 and CDR2 (germline): MNHEY, SMNVEV (reference sequence). The CDR3 contains 18 residues. The ends lost 2 bases at V and 3 bases at J; junction bases unmatched: 15. CDR3 coding DNA: TGTGCCAGCAGTTTAAGTTGGAGGGGGCGCCGAGGATACACTGAAGCTTTCTTT. It codes for CASSLSWRGRRGYTEAFF.